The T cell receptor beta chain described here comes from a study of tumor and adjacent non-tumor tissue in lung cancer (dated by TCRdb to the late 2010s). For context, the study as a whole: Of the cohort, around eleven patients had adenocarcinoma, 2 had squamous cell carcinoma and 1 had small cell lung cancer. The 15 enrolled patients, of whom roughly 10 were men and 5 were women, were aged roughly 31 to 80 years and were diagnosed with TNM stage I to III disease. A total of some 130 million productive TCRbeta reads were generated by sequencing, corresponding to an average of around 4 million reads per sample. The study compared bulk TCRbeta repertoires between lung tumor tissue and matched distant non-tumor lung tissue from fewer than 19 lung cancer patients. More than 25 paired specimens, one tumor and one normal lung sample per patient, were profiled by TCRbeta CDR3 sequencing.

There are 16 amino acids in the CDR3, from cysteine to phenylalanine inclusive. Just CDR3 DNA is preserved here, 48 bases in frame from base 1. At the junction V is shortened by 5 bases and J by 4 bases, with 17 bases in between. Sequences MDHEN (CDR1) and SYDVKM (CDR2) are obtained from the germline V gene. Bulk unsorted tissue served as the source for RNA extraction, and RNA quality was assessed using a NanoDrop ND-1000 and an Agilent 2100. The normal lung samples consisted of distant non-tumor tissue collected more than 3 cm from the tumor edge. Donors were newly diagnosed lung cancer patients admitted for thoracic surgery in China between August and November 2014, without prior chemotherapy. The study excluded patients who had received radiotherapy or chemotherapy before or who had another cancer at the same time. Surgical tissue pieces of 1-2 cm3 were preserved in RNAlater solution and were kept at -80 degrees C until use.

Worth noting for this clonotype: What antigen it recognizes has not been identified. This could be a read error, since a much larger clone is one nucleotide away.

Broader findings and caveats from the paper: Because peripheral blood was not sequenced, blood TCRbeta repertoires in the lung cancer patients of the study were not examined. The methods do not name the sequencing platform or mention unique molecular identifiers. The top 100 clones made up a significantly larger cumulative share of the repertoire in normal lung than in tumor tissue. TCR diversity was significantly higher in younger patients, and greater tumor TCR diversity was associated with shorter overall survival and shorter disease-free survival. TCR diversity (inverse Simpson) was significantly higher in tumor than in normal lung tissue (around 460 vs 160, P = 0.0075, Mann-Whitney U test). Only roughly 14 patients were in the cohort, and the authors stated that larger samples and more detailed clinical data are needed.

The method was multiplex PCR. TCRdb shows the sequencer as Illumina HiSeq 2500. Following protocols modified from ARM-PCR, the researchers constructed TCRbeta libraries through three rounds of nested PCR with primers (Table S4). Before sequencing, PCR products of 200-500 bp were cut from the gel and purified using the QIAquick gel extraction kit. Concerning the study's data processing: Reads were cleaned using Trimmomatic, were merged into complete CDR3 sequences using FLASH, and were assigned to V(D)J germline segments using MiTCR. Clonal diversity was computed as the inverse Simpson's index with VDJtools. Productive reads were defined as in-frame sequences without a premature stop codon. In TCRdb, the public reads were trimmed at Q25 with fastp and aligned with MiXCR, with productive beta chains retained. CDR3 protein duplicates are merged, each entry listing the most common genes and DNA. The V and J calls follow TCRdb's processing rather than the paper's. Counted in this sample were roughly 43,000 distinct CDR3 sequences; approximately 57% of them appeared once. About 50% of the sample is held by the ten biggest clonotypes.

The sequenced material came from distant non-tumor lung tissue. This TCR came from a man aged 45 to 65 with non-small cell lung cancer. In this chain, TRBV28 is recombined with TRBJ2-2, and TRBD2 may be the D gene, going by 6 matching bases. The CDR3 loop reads CASSTRLVGGTGELFF. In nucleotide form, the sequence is TGTGCCAGCAGTACCCGACTAGTGGGAGGCACCGGGGAGCTGTTTTTT.